These 13 T cell receptor beta chains were sequenced from one sample in a study of PD-1 blockade in classical Hodgkin lymphoma. All patients relapsed after autologous stem cell transplantation, and brentuximab vedotin exposure varied. Clones were read by immunoSEQ multiplex PCR, and TCRdb kept only the in-frame ones, dropping some. The sample records more than 60,000 clones, roughly 90% being singletons. This sample comprised peripheral blood mononuclear cells (PBMCs), obtained at baseline. These receptors were obtained from a human donor with classical Hodgkin lymphoma.

This chain joins TRBV4-1 and TRBJ2-7, with 15 bases lining up with TRBD2. Per the germline V gene, CDR1 is MGHRA and CDR2 is YSYEKL. The V segment lost 6 bases and the J segment 4 bases; nucleotides outside the gene matches: 4. The CDR3 length is 15 residues. The CDR3 sequence is CASRGLAGGGYEQYF. Here the CDR3 DNA reads TGCGCCAGCAGGGGACTAGCGGGAGGCGGGTACGAGCAGTACTTC.

This chain links TRBV27 with TRBJ1-2, with 10 bases lining up with TRBD1. The CDR3 runs 14 residues. The ends lost 4 bases at V and 4 bases at J; junction bases unmatched: 3. Looked up from germline, CDR1 is MNHEY and CDR2 is SMNVEV (reference sequence). Here the CDR3 reads CASSSRQGAYGYTF. The CDR3 DNA follows: TGTGCCAGCAGTTCACGACAGGGGGCCTATGGCTACACCTTC.

The chain employs TRBV7-9 and TRBJ2-7; TRBD1 matches at 9 bases. Germline V gives CDR1 SEHNR, CDR2 FQNEAQ (reference sequence). This CDR3 is 12 amino acids long. V dropped 1 base and J dropped 11; count of bases not matched to a gene: 3. CDR3 sequence (DNA): TGTGCCAGCAGCTTAGGACAGGGGGTAGAGTACTTC. It codes for CASSLGQGVEYF.

This chain connects TRBV6-6 to TRBJ1-5; the D is unclear. Germline V gene lookup returns CDR1 MNHNY and CDR2 SVGAGI (reference sequence). This CDR3 has 14 amino acids. The V end was cut by 4 bases, the J end by 8 bases, with 15 bases between. CDR3: CASSSFEGIKPQHF. The CDR3 bases are TGTGCCAGCAGTTCTTTTGAAGGGATCAAGCCCCAGCATTTT.

The chain joins TRBV11-2 to TRBJ1-1; D is unresolved. Per germline, CDR1 SGHAT and CDR2 FQNNGV. Trimming took 5 bases from V and 5 from J, leaving 12 bases between them. The CDR3 sequence is 13 residues long. The CDR3 bases are TGTGCCAGCAGCATAAGGGAAGATACTGAAGCTTTCTTT. Translating gives CASSIREDTEAFF.

The chain has TRBV28 and TRBJ1-2; D might be TRBD1 (5 bases). The CDR3 contains 16 residues. Germline V gene sequence: CDR1 MDHEN, CDR2 SYDVKM. With 5 bases removed from V and 7 bases from J, the gap between germline ends came to 23 bases. The CDR3 reads CASSLQAGSAQSGYTF. The CDR3 DNA sequence: TGTGCCAGCAGTCTACAGGCCGGCTCGGCTCAAAGTGGCTACACCTTC.

Points on this clone: Compared with germline, one end of the junction differs, possibly owing to a read error. The J gene is TRBJ1-2, the V gene TRBV27; 10 bases are shared with TRBD1. The CDR3 has 11 residues. The germline V gene encodes CDR1 MNHEY and CDR2 SMNVEV (reference sequence). The CDR3 bases are TGCGCGACAGGGGGCTACTATGGCTACACCTTC. This sequence encodes CATGGYYGYTF.

J is TRBJ2-4 and V is TRBV6-4; 9 bases map to TRBD2. CDR1 is MRHNA and CDR2 is SNTAGT in the germline V gene. The CDR3 sequence is 19 residues long. V lost 2 bases, J lost 1 base, and 12 bases stayed unmatched. The CDR3 here is CASSDPRGGRLLAKNIQYF. CDR3 in DNA: TGTGCCAGCAGTGACCCGCGGGGGGGCCGTCTTTTGGCCAAAAACATTCAGTACTTC.

This clone was seen just once. The chain carries TRBV5-6 and TRBJ2-5; perhaps TRBD1 as D (5 bases). Germline V lookup: CDR1 SGHDT, CDR2 YYEEEE. This CDR3 comprises 13 residues. V lost 0 bases and J 5 bases, leaving 8 bases between the germline ends. The CDR3 bases are TGTGCCAGCAGCTTGGTCCAGGGCGAGACCCAGTACTTC. It specifies CASSLVQGETQYF.

The genes are TRBV4-1 and TRBJ2-1; 10 nucleotides match TRBD2. Germline assignment: CDR1 MGHRA and CDR2 YSYEKL. V gave up 10 bases and J gave up 0 bases; unmatched junction bases: 27. This CDR3 contains 22 residues. The CDR3 region is CATAPRPSGGPLLPSSYNEQFF. CDR3 in DNA: TGCGCCACCGCCCCCAGGCCTAGCGGGGGTCCACTTCTCCCCAGCTCCTACAATGAGCAGTTCTTC.

The chain couples TRBV7-9 to TRBJ1-5; TRBD1 aligns across 10 bases. The V segment lost 1 base and the J segment 4 bases; nucleotides outside the gene matches: 7. The CDR3 consists of 17 residues. The germline gives CDR1 SEHNR, CDR2 FQNEAQ (reference sequence). The CDR3 region is CASSLEGTGVLNQPQHF. In DNA form, the CDR3 reads TGTGCCAGCAGCTTAGAAGGGACAGGGGTTCTAAATCAGCCCCAGCATTTT.

The J gene is TRBJ1-2, the V gene TRBV28; D gene unclear. Per germline, CDR1 MDHEN and CDR2 SYDVKM. V was shortened by 5 bases and J by 2 bases, with 9 bases between the two germline ends. The CDR3 is 13 residues long. For the CDR3, the DNA is TGTGCCAGCAGTCTTGACTGGAACTATGGCTACACCTTC. Encoded protein: CASSLDWNYGYTF.

This chain connects TRBV5-1 to TRBJ1-4, with 7 bases lining up with TRBD1. Trimming at V came to 5 bases and at J to 3 bases, leaving 16 bases not matched to a gene. Germline CDR1 is SGHRS and CDR2 is YFSETQ. This CDR3 has 18 amino acids. In DNA form, the CDR3 reads TGCGCCAGCAGTTCGGGAGACCTCAGGGACAGCCCTAATGAAAAACTGTTTTTT. Translated: CASSSGDLRDSPNEKLFF.